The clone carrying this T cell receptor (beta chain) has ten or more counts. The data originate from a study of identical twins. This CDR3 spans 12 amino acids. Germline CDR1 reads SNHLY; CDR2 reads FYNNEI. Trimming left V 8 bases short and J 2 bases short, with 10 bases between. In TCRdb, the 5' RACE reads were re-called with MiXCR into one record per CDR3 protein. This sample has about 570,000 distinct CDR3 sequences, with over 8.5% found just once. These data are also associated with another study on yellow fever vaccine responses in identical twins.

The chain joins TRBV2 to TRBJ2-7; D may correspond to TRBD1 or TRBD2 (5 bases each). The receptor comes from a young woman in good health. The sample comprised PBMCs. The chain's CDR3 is CASRGPTYEQYF. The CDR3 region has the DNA TGTGCCAGCCGGGGACCTACCTACGAGCAGTACTTC.